Listed below are T cell receptor beta chains from one sample, sequenced in a study of T-cell reconstitution after alpha-beta-depleted transplantation in children. TCRdb itself ran the PCR reads through MiXCR, one entry per CDR3 protein. The sample records roughly 670,000 distinct CDR3 sequences, 10% to 15% being singletons. The source was PBMCs, collected before TCRalphabeta/CD19-depleted stem cell transplant. These receptors originate from a girl aged 2-10 years with congenital amegakaryocytic thrombocytopenia, due to receive a stem cell transplant. CDR3s include the opening cysteine and the closing phenylalanine or tryptophan. Each record gives: J gene, clone size, V gene, D gene, CDR3 DNA, CDR3 protein. A D gene is named only where the DNA matches it firmly. Only some rows state a clone size, as once, few, many or a class for expanded clones.

>TRBJ2-2|many|TRBV5-1|-
TGCGCCAGCAGCGCAGGCTTTAACACCGGGGAGCTGTTTTTT
CASSAGFNTGELFF
>TRBJ2-1|many|TRBV11-2|-
TGTGCCAGCAGCCCCGGACTACCGGGCAATGAGCAGTTCTTC
CASSPGLPGNEQFF
>TRBJ2-1|-|TRBV14|-
TGTGCCAGCAGCAAAACCGGGACTTGGCTATTTTGGAATGAGCAGTTCTTC
CASSKTGTWLFWNEQFF
>TRBJ2-2|many|TRBV29-1|-
TGCAGCGGGTGGGGCAGAGGCCCCGGGGAGCTGTTTTTT
CSGWGRGPGELFF
>TRBJ2-1|many|TRBV5-1|TRBD2
TGCGCCAGCAGCTTGGTTGAGGGAGGGGTGGATGAGCAGTTCTTC
CASSLVEGGVDEQFF
>TRBJ1-5|many|TRBV5-1|-
TGCGCCAGCGCCAATCAGCCCCAGCATTTT
CASANQPQHF
>TRBJ2-3|-|TRBV7-8|-
TGTGCCAGCAGCTTTCGTAGTTTTGGCACAGATACGCAGTATTTT
CASSFRSFGTDTQYF
>TRBJ2-1|few|TRBV20-1|TRBD2
TGCAGTGCTAGTTGGTCGCTAGCGGGAGTGGACTACAATGAGCAGTTCTTC
CSASWSLAGVDYNEQFF
>TRBJ2-2|-|TRBV2|-
TGTGCCAGCAGGGGGGATTACCGGGCTGCGAACACCGGGGAGCTGTTTTTT
CASRGDYRAANTGELFF
>TRBJ2-7|few|TRBV7-6|TRBD2
TGTGCCAGCAGCTTAGCCCGACTAGCTTCTACCTACGAGCAGTACTTC
CASSLARLASTYEQYF
>TRBJ2-2|many|TRBV29-1|-
TGCAGCGTTGAAAAGGGGGTTAACACCGGGGAGCTGTTTTTT
CSVEKGVNTGELFF
>TRBJ1-2|many|TRBV11-2|-
TGTGCCAGCAGCTTAGAGCCTGGGTTTGGCTACACCTTC
CASSLEPGFGYTF
>TRBJ2-1|-|TRBV5-1|-
TGCGCCAGCAGCTTAGGTTTGTTGGGAGGCCCTAATCTCTTC
CASSLGLLGGPNLF
>TRBJ2-3|many|TRBV20-1|TRBD1
TGCAGTGCTAGGAGAGGGTCCGCGGGACAGGGCACAGATACGCAGTATTTT
CSARRGSAGQGTDTQYF
>TRBJ2-3|many|TRBV29-1|-
TGCAGTGCCGGAGTCTCCACAGATACGCAGTATTTT
CSAGVSTDTQYF
>TRBJ2-3|many|TRBV4-2|-
TGTGCCAGCAGCCAAGAAGGGTGGCGGGCCAGCACAGATACGCAGTATTTT
CASSQEGWRASTDTQYF
>TRBJ2-1|-|TRBV20-1|TRBD2
TGCAGTGCCGATTTAGCGAGGGAGGGGACTAGCTCCTACAATGAGCAGTTCTTC
CSADLAREGTSSYNEQFF
>TRBJ2-3|-|TRBV5-1|TRBD2
TGCGCCAGCAGCTTGGCCGAGACTAGCGGAAGCACAGATACGCAGTATTTT
CASSLAETSGSTDTQYF
>TRBJ1-6|few|TRBV18|-
TGTGCCAGCTCACCAGGGTTGAATTCACCCCTCCACTTT
CASSPGLNSPLHF
>TRBJ1-1|many|TRBV29-1|-
TGCAGCGCCCGGACGGGAAGAGGAGGACGGGCTTTCTTT
CSARTGRGGRAFF
>TRBJ2-2|-|TRBV12-3/TRBV12-4|-
TGTGCCAGCAGCCCAGGGAACGGGGAGCTGTTTTTT
CASSPGNGELFF
>TRBJ1-2|-|TRBV5-5|TRBD1
TGTGCCAGCAGCCTGGTGCGGGGACAGGATGGCTACACCTTC
CASSLVRGQDGYTF
>TRBJ2-5|many|TRBV5-1|-
TGCGCCAGCAGCTTGGCGCCACGAGGGGAGACCCAGTACTTC
CASSLAPRGETQYF
>TRBJ2-3|many|TRBV7-6|-
TGTGCCAGCAGGACCCAGAACACAGATACGCAGTATTTT
CASRTQNTDTQYF
>TRBJ2-7|many|TRBV20-1|-
TGCAGTGCAAGAACAAAGTTGGGGCTTTACGAGCAGTACTTC
CSARTKLGLYEQYF
>TRBJ2-7|few|TRBV6-1|TRBD2
TGTGCCAGCAGATCTCTAGCGGGAGCCCTGATGCCCTCCTACGAGCAGTACTTC
CASRSLAGALMPSYEQYF
>TRBJ1-1|many|TRBV9|-
TGTCCCGTCCGGGACGGAAAGCTGAACACTGAAGCTTTCTTT
CPVRDGKLNTEAFF
>TRBJ2-7|many|TRBV29-1|-
TGCAGCGTTGAAAGGGGGGATTCTCTGGACGAGCAGTACTTC
CSVERGDSLDEQYF
>TRBJ2-1|many|TRBV6-1|TRBD2
TGTGCCAGCAACTTCGGACTAGCGATCCCCTACAATGAGCAGTTCTTC
CASNFGLAIPYNEQFF
>TRBJ2-1|many|TRBV10-3|TRBD2
TGTGCCATCGCATGGACTAGCGGCAACAATGAGCAGTTCTTC
CAIAWTSGNNEQFF
>TRBJ2-7|-|TRBV12-3/TRBV12-4|-
TGTGCCAGCACCCGGGGGGCAACCTACGAGCAGTACTTC
CASTRGATYEQYF
>TRBJ2-1|-|TRBV6-1|TRBD2
TGTGCCAGCAGTACCGTTCGCGGGAGGGCCGGTGAGCAGTTCTTC
CASSTVRGRAGEQFF
>TRBJ2-1|-|TRBV5-1|-
TGCGCCAGCAGCTTGGAAGGCCAGGGGAGGTTCTTC
CASSLEGQGRFF
>TRBJ2-5|-|TRBV5-1|-
TGCGCCAGCAGGTTAACAGGGGACTCAAGGGATAGAGAGACCCAGTACTTC
CASRLTGDSRDRETQYF
>TRBJ2-2|-|TRBV6-4|-
TGTGCCAGCAGTGAAACTTCAGCGGCCACCCGGGAGCTGTTTTTT
CASSETSAATRELFF
>TRBJ2-5|many|TRBV5-1|-
TGCGCCAGCAGCCCCAGCTTTCGCCAAGAGACCCAGTACTTC
CASSPSFRQETQYF
>TRBJ1-1|few|TRBV28|-
TGTGCCAGCAGGTTCAATCTTTTCAGGGACACTGAAGCTTTCTTT
CASRFNLFRDTEAFF
>TRBJ2-5|-|TRBV7-9|TRBD2
TGTGCCAGCAGCGCGTGGGGGACTAGCGACTTAGGGACCCAGTACTTC
CASSAWGTSDLGTQYF
>TRBJ2-7|-|TRBV11-1|TRBD1
TGTGCCAGCAGCTCGTCAGGGGGCAACGAGCAGTACTTC
CASSSSGGNEQYF
>TRBJ2-3|many|TRBV4-1|-
TGCGCCAGCAGCCAAGGCGGGAGCACAGATACGCAGTATTTT
CASSQGGSTDTQYF
>TRBJ2-1|many|TRBV12-3/TRBV12-4|TRBD2
TGTGCCAGCAGTCCTAGACTAGCGGGTCTGGGGGATGAGCAGTTCTTC
CASSPRLAGLGDEQFF
>TRBJ2-3|many|TRBV20-1|-
TGCAGTGCGTATCGCGGGATCTTCACAGATACGCAGTATTTT
CSAYRGIFTDTQYF
>TRBJ2-5|-|TRBV11-2|-
TGTGCCAGCAGCTTAGGGGTTAGGACGGACCAAGAGACCCAGTACTTC
CASSLGVRTDQETQYF
>TRBJ1-2|many|TRBV5-1|-
TGCGCCAGCAGCTTGGCGCCAAACTATGGCTACACCTTC
CASSLAPNYGYTF
>TRBJ2-1|many|TRBV20-1|-
TGCAGTGCAGCGGGTATGTCCTACAATGAGCAGTTCTTC
CSAAGMSYNEQFF
>TRBJ1-6|-|TRBV14|-
TGTGCCAGCAGCCAAATGGTAGGGTCACCCCTCCACTTT
CASSQMVGSPLHF
>TRBJ2-5|many|TRBV6-5|-
TGTGCCAGCAGTTCACACCAAAGACAGTTTCTGAAGACCCAGTACTTC
CASSSHQRQFLKTQYF
>TRBJ2-3|many|TRBV12-3/TRBV12-4|-
TGTGCCAGCACCGACAGCACAGATACGCAGTATTTT
CASTDSTDTQYF
>TRBJ2-3|many|TRBV7-6|-
TGTGCCAGCAGCTTAGCATCTCAGGATACGCAGTATTTT
CASSLASQDTQYF
>TRBJ2-1|many|TRBV20-1|-
TGCAGTGCTCGCCCGGGAGCCAGCTCCTACAATGAGCAGTTCTTC
CSARPGASSYNEQFF
>TRBJ2-3|-|TRBV18|-
TGTGCCAGCTCACCTACAACCCGTTCTACGCAGTATTTT
CASSPTTRSTQYF
>TRBJ2-2|-|TRBV7-2|-
TGTGCCAGCAGCCACTCGGGCGCCGGGGAGCTGTTTTTT
CASSHSGAGELFF
>TRBJ2-7|few|TRBV18|-
TGTGCCAGCTCACCACCGTTACGGTTCCCTATGGATTTTGGCTACGAGCAGTACTTC
CASSPPLRFPMDFGYEQYF
>TRBJ2-3|-|TRBV20-1|-
TGCAGTGCTAGAGACTTAAGACTCGTTGCTACGCAGTATTTT
CSARDLRLVATQYF